This T cell receptor (beta chain) was retrieved from a study of blood T cell repertoires in COVID-19. This clone was seen only a few times. Sequenced by immunoSEQ multiplex PCR; TCRdb stores in-frame clones only, minus some. The sample comprises 63,000 or so clones, about 85% of which are singletons, and about 4% rests with the top ten. This CDR3 has 14 amino acids. J lost 6 bases, V lost 4 bases, and 3 bases had no gene match. From germline, CDR1 is SGHNT and CDR2 YYREEE (reference sequence). Sequenced material: peripheral blood. The chain is built from TRBV5-4 and TRBJ1-6; 8 bases map to TRBD1. The TCR originated in a man aged 65 to 85 with active COVID-19. In nucleotides, the CDR3 is TGTGCCAGCAGCCCGGGACAGGCTAATTCACCCCTCCACTTT. It is translated as CASSPGQANSPLHF.